The 29 T cell receptor beta chains below come from one sample, sequenced in a study of shared T cell receptors in the human thymus. Sequenced by immunoSEQ multiplex PCR; TCRdb stores in-frame clones only, minus some. This table holds hundreds of thousands of clones, roughly 90% found once. These data also featured in a second study, about human thymus T cells.

Sequenced: thymocytes. These TCRs come from a boy under two years old with a congenital heart defect.

CDR3 sequence (DNA): TGCAGCGTTGTGGGAGGCCCCAGGACCGGGGAGCTGTTTTTT. The encoded protein is CSVVGGPRTGELFF. The chain combines TRBV29-1 with TRBJ2-2; TRBD2 is a possible D gene (6 bases). The CDR3 is 14 residues long. Germline CDR1 SQVTM, CDR2 ANQGSEA. Trimming shortened V by 4 bases and J by 5 bases, and 14 bases separated the two germline ends.

The table lists this clone with a count of one. The V and J genes are TRBV4-1 and TRBJ2-7; 7 bases agree with TRBD1. J gave up 3 bases and V 5 bases, and 16 bases lay outside the gene matches. The CDR3 consists of 17 residues. Germline V gene lookup returns CDR1 MGHRA and CDR2 YSYEKL. CDR3 DNA: TGCGCCAGCAGCTCAAAGGGGGACAGCCACCCGTACTACGAGCAGTACTTC. It is translated as CASSSKGDSHPYYEQYF.

This chain uses TRBV19 with TRBJ2-5; 7 bases fit TRBD2. V trimming: 4 bases; J trimming: 2 bases; junction bases outside the gene matches: 4. Germline assignment: CDR1 LNHDA and CDR2 SQIVND (reference sequence). The CDR3 is made up of 14 amino acids. The CDR3 spells CASSNQRGQETQYF. The CDR3 nucleotides are TGTGCCAGTAGTAACCAGCGGGGTCAAGAGACCCAGTACTTC.

The chain has TRBV14 and TRBJ2-1; D is uncertain. Germline V CDR1 and CDR2: SGHDN, FVKESK. The CDR3 is made up of 16 amino acids. The V end was cut by 1 base, the J end by 2 bases, with 12 bases between. The CDR3 region is CASSQVFGLAYNEQFF. CDR3 nucleotides: TGTGCCAGCAGCCAAGTTTTTGGTCTAGCCTACAATGAGCAGTTCTTC.

This clone was seen only a few times. The CDR3 spells CASSFRDRESPGANVLTF. CDR3 coding DNA: TGCGCCAGCAGCTTCCGGGACAGGGAGTCCCCTGGGGCCAACGTCCTGACTTTC. The V gene is TRBV5-1, the J gene TRBJ2-6; 9 bases fit TRBD1. Losses at the gene ends were 2 bases for V and 2 bases for J; bases not matched to a gene: 8. CDR1 is SGHRS, CDR2 YFSETQ, per germline. The CDR3 contains 18 residues.

The V gene is TRBV28, the J gene TRBJ2-3; possible D gene TRBD2, 6 bases. This CDR3 is built from 15 residues. The germline V gene encodes CDR1 MDHEN and CDR2 SYDVKM. V was cut by 2 bases and J by 6 bases, with 15 bases left in between. CDR3 nucleotides: TGTGCCAGCAGTTTACCTTCCGGGAGAGCCGATACGCAGTATTTT. This translates into CASSLPSGRADTQYF. Full variable domain (remainder filled in from reference TRBV28 and TRBJ2-3): DVKVTQSSRYLVKRTGEKVFLECVQDMDHENMFWYRQDPGLGLRLIYFSYDVKMKEKGDIPEGYSVSREKKERFSLILESASTNQTSMYLCASSLPSGRADTQYFGPGTRLTVL.

The rearrangement uses TRBV5-3 and TRBJ2-1, with 7 positions matching TRBD2. TRBV5-3 is filed as an ORF, its function uncertain. There are 18 residues in the CDR3. The V and J ends lost 1 base and 3 bases, in that order; junction bases with no gene match: 13. In DNA, the CDR3 is TGTGCCAGAAGCTTGAAAACGGGAGGAGCAGTCCTCTACAATGAGCAGTTCTTC. As protein: CARSLKTGGAVLYNEQFF.

The CDR3 here is CASSQEFAAGTSGIETQYF. The DNA of the CDR3 is TGCGCCAGCAGCCAAGAATTCGCGGCGGGAACTAGCGGGATAGAGACCCAGTACTTC. The rearrangement links TRBV4-1 to TRBJ2-5; 10 bases line up with TRBD2. Trimming took 0 bases from V and 4 from J; bases not matched to a gene: 14. Germline lookup yields CDR1 MGHRA and CDR2 YSYEKL. This CDR3 has 19 residues.

The chain links TRBV5-6 to TRBJ1-1, with a weak D call TRBD1 (6 bases). The CDR3 is 15 amino acids. V dropped 4 bases and J dropped 1 base, with 14 bases sitting between them. Per the germline V gene, CDR1 is SGHDT and CDR2 is YYEEEE. CDR3 nucleotides: TGTGCCAGCAGCCCAAATCAGGGGCCGAACACTGAAGCTTTCTTT. Translation gives CASSPNQGPNTEAFF.

This rearrangement joins TRBV10-1 to TRBJ2-7, with 7 positions matching TRBD1. This CDR3 is built from 14 residues. J gave up 2 bases and V 4 bases, and 5 bases lay outside the gene matches. Germline V CDR1 and CDR2: WNHNN, SYGVQD (reference sequence). CDR3 coding DNA: TGCGCCAGCAGTGCCAGACAGGGACCCTACGAGCAGTACTTC. Residues: CASSARQGPYEQYF.

The chain combines TRBV14 with TRBJ2-7; weak D call: TRBD2 (5 bases). The CDR3 has 13 amino acids. Trimming took off 5 bases at V and 5 bases at J, with 13 bases between the two ends. The germline CDR1 and CDR2 sequences are SGHDN and FVKESK. Here the CDR3 DNA reads TGTGCCAGCAGCACCGGCTACGGGGACGAGCAGTACTTC. Protein: CASSTGYGDEQYF.

The chain has TRBV5-4 and TRBJ2-3; 7 bases map to TRBD2. J gave up 2 bases and V 1 base, and 7 bases lay outside the gene matches. Looked up from germline, CDR1 is SGHNT and CDR2 is YYREEE (reference sequence). The CDR3 loop spans 16 amino acids. As DNA, the CDR3 is TGTGCCAGCAGCTTGTACGGCGGGAGACCCACAGATACGCAGTATTTT. Amino acids: CASSLYGGRPTDTQYF. The whole variable domain, remainder taken from reference TRBV5-4 and TRBJ2-3, is ETGVTQSPTHLIKTRGQQVTLRCSSQSGHNTVSWYQQALGQGPQFIFQYYREEENGRGNFPPRFSGLQFPNYSSELNVNALELDDSALYLCASSLYGGRPTDTQYFGPGTRLTVL.

The rearrangement links TRBV12-5 to TRBJ2-5, with 9 bases identical to TRBD2. The germline V gene has CDR1 LGHNT and CDR2 FRNRAP. The CDR3 is made up of 15 amino acids. Trimming took 5 bases from V and 5 from J; bases not matched to a gene: 9. The CDR3 DNA is TGTGCTAGTGGTCACGGGACTAGCTCGGAGGAGACCCAGTACTTC. Translating it yields CASGHGTSSEETQYF.

The chain joins TRBV29-1 to TRBJ1-2; no firm D call. Trimming removed 6 bases at V and 8 bases at J, with 22 bases between. The CDR3 has 14 amino acids. Per the germline V gene, CDR1 is SQVTM and CDR2 is ANQGSEA. Written as DNA, the CDR3 is TGCAGCGTGGAGCCCCCAGACGGGTGTCGGGGCTACACCTTC. Translation: CSVEPPDGCRGYTF.

This chain uses TRBV6-5 with TRBJ1-1, with D hard to call. Germline V gene lookup returns CDR1 MNHEY and CDR2 SVGAGI. Trimming left V 0 bases short and J 1 base short, with 9 bases between. This CDR3 region has 15 residues. CDR3 sequence: CASSYSAHPNTEAFF. The CDR3, as DNA: TGTGCCAGCAGTTACTCGGCACATCCGAACACTGAAGCTTTCTTT.

This chain joins TRBV28 and TRBJ2-7, with D possibly matching TRBD2 (6 bases). V shed 8 bases and J shed 2 bases, with 16 bases lying between them. CDR3 size: 14 residues. The germline gives CDR1 MDHEN, CDR2 SYDVKM. CDR3 nucleotides: TGTGCCAGCCTCAAGCCCGGGACTCCCTACGAGCAGTACTTC. This sequence encodes CASLKPGTPYEQYF.

Here the CDR3 DNA reads TGTGCCAGTAGTGTCCTCGCCGGGACAGACTACGAGCAGTACTTC. Protein product: CASSVLAGTDYEQYF. This chain uses TRBV19 with TRBJ2-7, with 7 bases that match TRBD1. The V segment lost 5 bases and the J segment 3 bases; nucleotides outside the gene matches: 10. CDR3 length: 15 amino acids. Germline loops: CDR1 LNHDA, CDR2 SQIVND (reference sequence).

The V call is TRBV13, the J call TRBJ2-3; 13 positions match TRBD2. V was pared by 6 bases and J by 1 base, with 7 bases of the junction left unmatched. The CDR3 extends over 17 amino acids. CDR1 PRHDT and CDR2 FYEKMQ come from the germline V gene (reference sequence). The CDR3 here is CASRTSGRARGTDTQYF. In nucleotides, the CDR3 is TGTGCCAGCAGAACTAGCGGGAGGGCCCGGGGCACAGATACGCAGTATTTT.

The chain couples TRBV2 to TRBJ1-2; D remains ambiguous. From germline, CDR1 is SNHLY and CDR2 FYNNEI. The V end was cut by 4 bases, the J end by 4 bases, with 10 bases between. The CDR3 runs to 13 residues. The chain's CDR3 is CASSAGRSYGYTF. CDR3 in DNA: TGTGCCAGCAGTGCCGGCAGGTCCTATGGCTACACCTTC.

This chain joins TRBV28 and TRBJ2-5; D is possibly TRBD2 (5 bases). Germline loops: CDR1 MDHEN, CDR2 SYDVKM. V was clipped by 2 bases and J by 1 base, with 14 bases between them. The CDR3 totals 16 residues. CDR3 in DNA: TGTGCCAGCAGTTTACCCCTGGCTAGCTCCCAAGAGACCCAGTACTTC. Its protein is CASSLPLASSQETQYF.

The CDR3 coding sequence is TGTGCCAGCAGCTTTCGGGCCGGGGGTCAACACACCTCTACCTACAATGAGCAGTTCTTC. Residues: CASSFRAGGQHTSTYNEQFF. V gene TRBV7-6 combines with J gene TRBJ2-1, with D maybe TRBD2 (6 bases). The CDR3 extends over 20 amino acids. Germline V lookup: CDR1 SGHVS, CDR2 FNYEAQ. V was cut by 3 bases and J by 2 bases, with 26 bases left in between.

The chain recombines TRBV29-1 with TRBJ2-5, with TRBD2 identical over 7 bases. Germline V gives CDR1 SQVTM, CDR2 ANQGSEA. This CDR3 comprises 21 residues. Losses at the gene ends were 3 bases for V and 4 bases for J; bases not matched to a gene: 29. The CDR3 region is CSVDPPRRVGTSVTSRETQYF. The CDR3 DNA sequence: TGCAGCGTTGACCCCCCCCGGCGAGTAGGTACTTCTGTGACTAGCCGAGAGACCCAGTACTTC.

The chain is built from TRBV9 and TRBJ2-3; TRBD2 agrees at 9 bases. Germline CDR1 is SGDLS and CDR2 is YYNGEE. V lost 3 bases, J lost 6 bases, and 11 bases stayed unmatched. This CDR3 is built from 16 residues. CDR3 DNA sequence: TGTGCCAGCAGCGGCAGGGGCAAAGCGGGGGGCGATACGCAGTATTTT. Translating gives CASSGRGKAGGDTQYF.

This chain uses TRBV11-3 with TRBJ2-1; D remains ambiguous. Germline-derived CDR1 and CDR2 are SGHNT and YENEEA. This CDR3 is 12 amino acids long. The germline V and J ends were trimmed by 5 bases and 2 bases, with 4 bases remaining between them. In DNA, the CDR3 is TGTGCCAGCAGCCCTACCTACAATGAGCAGTTCTTC. Translation: CASSPTYNEQFF.

The chain carries TRBV4-3 and TRBJ2-7; TRBD1 agrees at 9 bases. The J segment lost 5 bases and the V segment lost 0 bases, leaving 5 bases of the junction unmatched. The length of the CDR3 is 15 residues. Germline V CDR1 and CDR2: LGHNA, YSLEER. Here the CDR3 DNA reads TGCGCCAGCAGCCAAGAATCGGGACAGGGTAACGAGCAGTACTTC. This encodes CASSQESGQGNEQYF.

The chain has TRBV9 and TRBJ2-3, with 7 bases aligning to TRBD1. The CDR3 spans 16 residues. Germline loops: CDR1 SGDLS, CDR2 YYNGEE. Unmatched junction bases numbered 9, after V lost 0 bases and J lost 5 bases. For the CDR3, the DNA is TGTGCCAGCAGCGTAGATTTGTCAGGGGGTGGAGATACGCAGTATTTT. Translated, it gives CASSVDLSGGGDTQYF.

This chain uses TRBV7-2 with TRBJ2-5; D not resolved. V was pared by 5 bases and J by 3 bases, with 7 bases between. This CDR3 contains 12 residues. CDR1 is SGHTA and CDR2 is FQGNSA in the germline V gene. The CDR3 coding sequence is TGTGCCAGCAGCCTCGTTAAAGAGACCCAGTACTTC. Protein: CASSLVKETQYF.

V and J are TRBV4-2 and TRBJ2-1; TRBD2 matches 10 bases. V lost 3 bases to trimming and J lost 4 bases; unmatched junction nucleotides: 12. The CDR3 runs 18 residues. Germline V CDR1 and CDR2: LGHNA, YNFKEQ. The CDR3 DNA sequence: TGTGCCAGCAGCCACCTTCCAAGCGGGAGGGATCGATACAATGAGCAGTTCTTC. Translated: CASSHLPSGRDRYNEQFF.

This clone came up once. V is TRBV5-4 and J is TRBJ1-2, with 10 bases aligning to TRBD1. Per germline, CDR1 SGHNT and CDR2 YYREEE (reference sequence). This CDR3 has 15 residues. J gave up 6 bases and V 0 bases, and 5 bases lay outside the gene matches. The CDR3 DNA reads TGTGCCAGCAGCTTGGCAGGGACAGGGGCCCATGGCTACACCTTC. It translates to CASSLAGTGAHGYTF.